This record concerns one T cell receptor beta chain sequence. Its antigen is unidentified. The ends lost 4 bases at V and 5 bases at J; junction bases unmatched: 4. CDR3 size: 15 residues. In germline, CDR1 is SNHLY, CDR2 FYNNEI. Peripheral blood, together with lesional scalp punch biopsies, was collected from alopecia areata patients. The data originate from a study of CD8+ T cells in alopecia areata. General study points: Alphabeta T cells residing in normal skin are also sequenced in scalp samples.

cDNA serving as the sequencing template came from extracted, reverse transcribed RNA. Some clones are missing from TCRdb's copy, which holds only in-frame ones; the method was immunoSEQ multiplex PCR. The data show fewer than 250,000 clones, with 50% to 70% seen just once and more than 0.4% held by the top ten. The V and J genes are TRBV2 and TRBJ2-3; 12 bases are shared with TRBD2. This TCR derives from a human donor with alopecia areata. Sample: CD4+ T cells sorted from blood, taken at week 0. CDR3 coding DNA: TGTGCCAGCAGTGCTCTAGCGGGGGGGCTAGATACGCAGTATTTT. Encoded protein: CASSALAGGLDTQYF.